In its sample, the clone carrying this TCR beta chain was seen many times. The antigen is not known. This specimen belongs to a study of T cells in Graves' hyperthyroidism and ophthalmopathy. Study overall: Upon initial diagnosis and before any treatment, peripheral blood was collected. Points from the study as a whole: Most thyroid clonotypes with frequency above 0.001 were detected in blood. Ophthalmopathy and stable hyperthyroidism were told apart by a 13 V-J model.

From RNA transcripts, TCR beta CDR3 regions were amplified. The TCR CDR3 was amplified in a first-round RT-PCR using the HTBI primer set. TCRdb reanalysed the multiplex PCR reads using MiXCR and keeps one entry per CDR3 protein. Of about 300,000 distinct CDR3 sequences listed, approximately 15% are singletons. Germline V gives CDR1 MDHEN, CDR2 SYDVKM. V shed 5 bases, J shed 4 bases, and the junction held 8 bases outside the gene matches. CDR3 length equals 18 residues. Diagnosis of hyperthyroidism was new in patients aged 18 to 65, and its duration was under 2 months. The sequenced material came from blood. This clonotype originated in a man between 25 and 39 years old with Graves' hyperthyroidism. The chain joins TRBV28 to TRBJ2-1; 16 bases match TRBD2. The CDR3 nucleotides are TGTGCCAGCAGTCCCGGGACTAGCGGGAGGGTGGGATACAATGAGCAGTTCTTC. It specifies CASSPGTSGRVGYNEQFF.